This T cell receptor beta chain was observed in a study of blood T cell repertoires in COVID-19. Profiling relied on immunoSEQ multiplex PCR, and the TCRdb table lists in-frame clones only, not all of them. This sample has a few hundred thousand clones, with roughly 89% found just once. Trimming at V came to 2 bases and at J to 2 bases, leaving 2 bases not matched to a gene. CDR1 SGHVS and CDR2 FNYEAQ come from the germline V gene. CDR3 length equals 14 residues. This chain links TRBV7-6 with TRBJ2-7, with TRBD2 identical over 8 bases. The source is a woman in her forties with COVID-19, enrolled during active disease. The sequenced sample was peripheral blood. The CDR3 nucleotides read TGTGCCAGCAGCTTACGAGCGGGGGCCTACGAGCAGTACTTC. Translation: CASSLRAGAYEQYF.